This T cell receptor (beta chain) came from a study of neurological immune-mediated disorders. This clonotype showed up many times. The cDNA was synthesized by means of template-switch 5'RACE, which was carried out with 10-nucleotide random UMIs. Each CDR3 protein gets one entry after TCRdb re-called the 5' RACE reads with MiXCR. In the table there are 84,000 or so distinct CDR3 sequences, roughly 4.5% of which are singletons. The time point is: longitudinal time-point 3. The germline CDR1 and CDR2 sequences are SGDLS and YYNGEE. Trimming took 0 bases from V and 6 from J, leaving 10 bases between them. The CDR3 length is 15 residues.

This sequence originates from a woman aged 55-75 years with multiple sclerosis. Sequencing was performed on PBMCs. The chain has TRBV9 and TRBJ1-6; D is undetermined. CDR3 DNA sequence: TGTGCCAGCAGCGTAGGAAGGATATCTAATTCACCCCTCCACTTT. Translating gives CASSVGRISNSPLHF.